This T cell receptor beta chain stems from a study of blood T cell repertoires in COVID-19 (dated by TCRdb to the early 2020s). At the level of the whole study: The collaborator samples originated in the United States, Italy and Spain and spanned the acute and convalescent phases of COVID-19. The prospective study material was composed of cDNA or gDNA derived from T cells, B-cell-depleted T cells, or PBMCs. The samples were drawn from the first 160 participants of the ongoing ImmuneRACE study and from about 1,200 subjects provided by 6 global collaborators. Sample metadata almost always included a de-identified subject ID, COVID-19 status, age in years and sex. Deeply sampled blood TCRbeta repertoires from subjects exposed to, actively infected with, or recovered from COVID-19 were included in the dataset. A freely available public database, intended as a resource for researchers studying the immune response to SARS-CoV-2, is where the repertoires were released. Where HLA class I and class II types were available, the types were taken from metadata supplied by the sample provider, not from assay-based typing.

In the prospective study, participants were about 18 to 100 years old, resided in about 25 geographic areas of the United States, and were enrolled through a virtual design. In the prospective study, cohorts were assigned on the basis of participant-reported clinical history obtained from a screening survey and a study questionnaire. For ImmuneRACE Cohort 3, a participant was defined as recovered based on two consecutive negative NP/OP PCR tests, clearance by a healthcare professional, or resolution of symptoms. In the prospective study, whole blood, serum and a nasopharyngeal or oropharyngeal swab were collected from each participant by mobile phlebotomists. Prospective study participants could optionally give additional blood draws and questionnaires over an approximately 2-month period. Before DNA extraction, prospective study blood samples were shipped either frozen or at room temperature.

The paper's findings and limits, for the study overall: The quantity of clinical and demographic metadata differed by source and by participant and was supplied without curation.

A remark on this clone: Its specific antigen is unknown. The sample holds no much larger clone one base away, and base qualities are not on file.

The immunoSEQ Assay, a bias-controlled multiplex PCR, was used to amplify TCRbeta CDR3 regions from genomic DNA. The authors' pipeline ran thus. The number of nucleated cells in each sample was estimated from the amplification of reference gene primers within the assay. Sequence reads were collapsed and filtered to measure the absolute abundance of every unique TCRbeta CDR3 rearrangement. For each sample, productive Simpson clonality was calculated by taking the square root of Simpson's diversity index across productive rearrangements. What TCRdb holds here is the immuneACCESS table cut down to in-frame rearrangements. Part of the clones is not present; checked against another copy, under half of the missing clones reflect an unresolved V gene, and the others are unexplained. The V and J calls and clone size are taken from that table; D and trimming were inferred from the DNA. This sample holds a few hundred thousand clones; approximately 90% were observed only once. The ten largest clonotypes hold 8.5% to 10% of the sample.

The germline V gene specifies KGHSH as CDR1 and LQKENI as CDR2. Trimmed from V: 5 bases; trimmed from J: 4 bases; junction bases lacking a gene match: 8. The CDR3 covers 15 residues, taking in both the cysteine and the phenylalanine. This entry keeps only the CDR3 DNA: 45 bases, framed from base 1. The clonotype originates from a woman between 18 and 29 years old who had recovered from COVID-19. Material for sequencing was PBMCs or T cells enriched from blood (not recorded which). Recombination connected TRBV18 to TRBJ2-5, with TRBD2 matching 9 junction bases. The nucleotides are TGTGCCAGCTCAACAACGGGACTAGCAGGAGAGACCCAGTACTTC. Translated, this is CASSTTGLAGETQYF.